This T cell receptor (beta chain) comes out of a study of CD4 T cells in relation to SARS-CoV-2 and coronaviruses. Study information: Controls used an HIV-1 Nef peptide pool or no peptide. Crossreactive spike epitopes shared across donors were mapped to their HLA restriction.

Of note for this clone: Its antigen is not known.

Generated by immunoSEQ multiplex PCR, the TCRdb table keeps only in-frame clones and is missing some. The sample has 31,000 or so clones, about three quarters seen once. V lost 1 base, J lost 0 bases, and 14 bases lay in between. This CDR3 has 17 amino acids. CDR1 is SGHTA, CDR2 FQGTGA, per germline. The unexposed donors gave CD4+ T cells in about 2011-2019, prior to COVID-19. After approximately 10 days of culture, CD4+ T cells were isolated. The origin of this receptor is a human donor in good health. The chain couples TRBV7-3 to TRBJ2-3, with a tentative D call TRBD2 (6 bases). The sample was CD4+ T cells from PBMCs, cultured in vitro. CDR3 DNA: TGTGCCAGCAGCTTAATGATGGGAGCGGGTAGCACAGATACGCAGTATTTT. Its translation: CASSLMMGAGSTDTQYF. Drawing the rest from reference TRBV7-3 and TRBJ2-3, the complete variable domain is GAGVSQTPSNKVTEKGKYVELRCDPISGHTALYWYRQSLGQGPEFLIYFQGTGAADDSGLPNDRFFAVRPEGSVSTLKIQRTERGDSAVYLCASSLMMGAGSTDTQYFGPGTRLTVL.